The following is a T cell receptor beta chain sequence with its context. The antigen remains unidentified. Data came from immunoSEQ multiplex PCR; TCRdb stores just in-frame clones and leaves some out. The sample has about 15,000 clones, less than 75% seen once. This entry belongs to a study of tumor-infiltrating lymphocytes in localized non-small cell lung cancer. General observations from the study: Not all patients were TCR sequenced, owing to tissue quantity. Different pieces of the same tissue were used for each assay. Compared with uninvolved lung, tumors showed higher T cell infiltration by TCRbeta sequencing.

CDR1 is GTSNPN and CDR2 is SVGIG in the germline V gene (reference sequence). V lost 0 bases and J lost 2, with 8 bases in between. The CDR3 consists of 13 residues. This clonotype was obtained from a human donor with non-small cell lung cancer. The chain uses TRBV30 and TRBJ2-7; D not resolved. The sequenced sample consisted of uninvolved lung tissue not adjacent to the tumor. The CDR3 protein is CAWSVNRAYEQYF. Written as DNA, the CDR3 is TGTGCCTGGAGTGTAAACAGAGCCTACGAGCAGTACTTC.